This TCR beta chain was identified during a study of molecular identifiers for immune sequencing clone quantification (dated by TCRdb to the late 2010s). Some background on the complete study: For a replicate experiment, RNA from around 20,000 or 100,000 naive CD8 T cells was divided into five aliquots, of which four were sequenced. This methods study used CD8 T cells to benchmark TCR RNA copy counting and molecular-identifier clustering-based TCR repertoire sequencing (MIDCIRS).

About this clonotype: Its cognate antigen has yet to be identified. A much larger clone lies one base from this, so it may be a read error. The conserved closing phenylalanine or tryptophan is absent in this CDR3, likely reflecting a read error.

The CDR3 is 15 residues long, counting both termini. Only the CDR3 part of the read is kept: 45 bases, read in frame from the first base. Reading the germline V gene gives CDR1 SGDLS and CDR2 YYNGEE. A distance of 4 bases separates the germline ends of V and J, which lose 0 bases and 0 bases respectively. Libraries of naive CD8 T cells were generated from about 21,000 to 970,000 sorted cells, with 10%, 30% or 50% of the purified RNA used. On a BD FACSAria II, naive CD8 T cells were FACS-sorted as CD8+CD4-CCR7+CD45RA+ and collected into RLT Plus buffer. Detection sensitivity was tested by spiking Jurkat RNA equal to over 8 TCR copies' worth into samples containing roughly 17,000-1,100,000 naive CD8 T cells. Enrichment of CD8 T cells was performed with RosetteSep CD8+ T Cell Enrichment Cocktail and Ficoll-Paque, after which ACK red cell lysis was carried out. The library was produced with PCR. This sample was sequenced with a NextSeq 500. Bulk TCR libraries were made following a previously described method, with the TCR primers given in Table S5. Total RNA was purified with the Qiagen AllPrep DNA/RNA kit. Before analysis, reads from multiple sequencing runs of the same library were pooled. The source study handled its data this way. Reads were retained only if their TCR constant sequence matched exactly, and those retained reads were trimmed to 150 nt and grouped according to their 12-nt molecular barcodes. Reads inside each barcode group were sub-clustered using a 15% Levenshtein threshold, and a quality-weighted consensus sequence was constructed for each RNA molecule. Non-functional sequences were filtered out, along with any lower-count sequence sitting one edit away from another sequence. On the basis of fitting two negative binomial distributions, barcode sub-clusters with fewer than 20% of the maximum read count were discarded. Using fastp trimming at Q25 and MiXCR clonotype assembly, TCRdb reanalyzed the public sequencing data and kept in-frame beta chains. Rows merge per CDR3 protein into single entries with the most common DNA and genes. The V and J calls follow TCRdb's processing rather than the paper's. The sample yields about 320,000 distinct CDR3 sequences; about a quarter were counted once. The top ten clonotypes cover roughly 0.7% of the sample.

The paper's findings and limits, for the study overall: The naive libraries included spiked-in Jurkat TCR RNA (fewer than eleven copies' worth), and this Jurkat TCR RNA is not part of the donor repertoire. The sizes of highly expanded clones could end up underestimated when identical TCR molecules share a barcode. Modeling gave about three recovered TCR RNA copies per cell versus 8 to 10 by digital PCR, implying approximately 30% capture efficiency. When barcode sub-clustering was not used, chimeric consensus sequences inflated TCR diversity, with chimeras reaching as high as 47%. Spiked-in Jurkat TCR RNA equal to a single cell's worth was reported to be detectable even within 1,100,000 naive CD8 T cells. In CMV-specific effector cells, clones with more than 20 RNA copies contained over 99% of molecules, whereas in naive cells such clones contained under 1% of molecules.

The clonotype comes from a human donor in good health. Some libraries in this study had Jurkat cell RNA spiked in. Source material: naive CD8+ T cells from blood, with Jurkat cell RNA spiked in. The label giving this sample's cell subset or site can be read as: FACS-sorted CD8+CD4-CCR7+CD45RA+ naive T cells. The chain was built from TRBV9 and TRBJ2-6, with no D gene named confidently. The nucleotide sequence is given as TGTGCCAGCAGCGTAGATACCTCTGGGGCCAACGTCCTGACTCTC. Its translation is CASSVDTSGANVLTL.